The 13 T cell receptor beta chains reported below all come from one sample, sequenced in a study of shared clonotypes between healthy human individuals. Naive CD8 isolation took CD45RO-negative cells positively selected for CCR7 and excluded terminally differentiated effector memory CD45RA+ cells. Data came from immunoSEQ multiplex PCR; TCRdb stores just in-frame clones and leaves some out. The sample has just over 2,000,000 clones, approximately 95% seen once. The material sequenced was naive CD8+ T cells sorted from blood. The receptor set was obtained from a man in his late teens or twenties in good health.

About this clone: The same CDR3 can be traced to other DNA sequences in this sample. The chain couples TRBV27 to TRBJ2-7; tentative D call: TRBD2 (5 bases). Trimming took 2 bases from V and 0 from J, leaving 8 bases between them. Germline V gene lookup returns CDR1 MNHEY and CDR2 SMNVEV (reference sequence). The CDR3 is 14 amino acids. This chain's CDR3 is CASSLSGSSYEQYF. The CDR3 bases are TGTGCCAGCAGTTTAAGTGGGAGCTCCTACGAGCAGTACTTC.

The chain is built from TRBV6-1 and TRBJ2-7; weak D call: TRBD1 (5 bases). The V gene's germline CDR1 is MNHNS and CDR2 SASEGT. V lost 3 bases and J lost 5, with 14 bases in between. The CDR3 extends over 14 amino acids. CDR3 nucleotides: TGTGCCAGCAGTGACAGGGCTCGCCCAGACGAGCAGTACTTC. The encoded protein is CASSDRARPDEQYF.

This clone appeared a single time. The genes are TRBV28 and TRBJ2-2; 11 nucleotides match TRBD1. Germline CDR1 and CDR2: MDHEN and SYDVKM. V shed 2 bases and J 7 bases; nucleotides not matched to a gene: 6. The CDR3 has 16 amino acids. The CDR3 nucleotides read TGTGCCAGCAGTTTAATGGGACAGGGGGTCGACGGGGAGCTGTTTTTT. This codes for CASSLMGQGVDGELFF.

The rearrangement uses TRBV19 and TRBJ1-6, with a tentative D call TRBD1 (6 bases). The CDR3 consists of 15 residues. V was trimmed by 6 bases and J by 0 bases, leaving 9 bases between them. Germline CDR1 and CDR2: LNHDA and SQIVND (reference sequence). CDR3 sequence: CASSGQSSYNSPLHF. The CDR3 DNA reads as TGTGCCAGTAGCGGACAGAGCTCCTATAATTCACCCCTCCACTTT.

This chain uses TRBV7-2 with TRBJ2-7; TRBD2 agrees at 7 bases. This CDR3 region has 13 residues. J lost 3 bases, V lost 6 bases, and 5 bases had no gene match. Germline V lookup: CDR1 SGHTA, CDR2 FQGNSA. Written as DNA, the CDR3 is TGTGCCAGCAGGGAGGGAGGGCTCTACGAGCAGTACTTC. This sequence encodes CASREGGLYEQYF.

The J gene is TRBJ1-6, the V gene TRBV27; no firm D call. Germline CDR1 is MNHEY and CDR2 is SMNVEV (reference sequence). The CDR3 has 12 amino acids. The ends were cut back, 5 bases at V and 10 bases at J, with 9 bases in the middle. The CDR3 nucleotides are TGTGCCAGCAGTGGCCCGAGGTCACCCCTCCACTTT. Residues: CASSGPRSPLHF.

The rearrangement uses TRBV11-2 and TRBJ2-7; weak D call: TRBD1 (5 bases). The CDR3 has 15 residues. CDR1 and CDR2 from the germline V gene are SGHAT and FQNNGV. Trimming removed 4 bases at V and 0 bases at J, with 13 bases between. The CDR3 is CASSSPRTPSYEQYF. The CDR3, as DNA: TGTGCCAGCAGCTCCCCGAGGACACCCTCCTACGAGCAGTACTTC.

This chain joins TRBV9 and TRBJ1-2; D not certain. V dropped 0 bases and J dropped 6 bases, with 9 bases sitting between them. Germline V gives CDR1 SGDLS, CDR2 YYNGEE. The CDR3 covers 13 residues. This CDR3 is CASSVGMSDGYTF. In DNA, the CDR3 is TGTGCCAGCAGCGTAGGGATGTCGGATGGCTACACCTTC.

The rearrangement links TRBV2 to TRBJ2-7; TRBD2 matches at 14 bases. The V segment lost 5 bases and the J segment 6 bases; nucleotides outside the gene matches: 3. CDR3 size: 14 residues. Germline loops: CDR1 SNHLY, CDR2 FYNNEI. This chain's CDR3 is CASSWTSGGFEQYF. For the CDR3, the DNA is TGTGCCAGCAGTTGGACTAGCGGGGGGTTCGAGCAGTACTTC.

This clone was detected only a few times. Other DNA sequences of this sample code for an identical CDR3. The chain joins TRBV30 to TRBJ1-4; D is unclear. Germline V CDR1 and CDR2: GTSNPN, SVGIG (reference sequence). CDR3 length: 13 residues. The ends were cut back, 1 base at V and 2 bases at J, with 5 bases in the middle. CDR3 in DNA: TGTGCCTGGAGTGCTGGGACTAATGAAAAACTGTTTTTT. Translated: CAWSAGTNEKLFF.

V and J are TRBV4-1 and TRBJ1-1; maybe TRBD1 (5 bases). V was cut by 0 bases and J by 13 bases, with 18 bases left in between. The length of the CDR3 is 14 residues. Per germline, CDR1 MGHRA and CDR2 YSYEKL. CDR3 nucleotide sequence: TGCGCCAGCAGCCAAGAAACGGGGCTAGGGGCACTTTTCTTT. Translated, it gives CASSQETGLGALFF.

The chain carries TRBV13 and TRBJ2-5; D is undetermined. Trimming took off 5 bases at V and 5 bases at J, with 12 bases between the two ends. The CDR3 is 13 residues long. CDR1 is PRHDT, CDR2 FYEKMQ, per germline (reference sequence). The CDR3 DNA reads as TGTGCCAGCAGCCCTAGTTTGGGGGAGACCCAGTACTTC. Amino acids: CASSPSLGETQYF.

The chain is built from TRBV28 and TRBJ1-5; D is unclear. V lost 2 bases and J lost 7, with 9 bases in between. This CDR3 has 13 amino acids. Germline CDR1 is MDHEN and CDR2 is SYDVKM. The CDR3 DNA sequence: TGTGCCAGCAGTTTAAGCGGGGTGCAGCCCCAGCATTTT. Encoded protein: CASSLSGVQPQHF.